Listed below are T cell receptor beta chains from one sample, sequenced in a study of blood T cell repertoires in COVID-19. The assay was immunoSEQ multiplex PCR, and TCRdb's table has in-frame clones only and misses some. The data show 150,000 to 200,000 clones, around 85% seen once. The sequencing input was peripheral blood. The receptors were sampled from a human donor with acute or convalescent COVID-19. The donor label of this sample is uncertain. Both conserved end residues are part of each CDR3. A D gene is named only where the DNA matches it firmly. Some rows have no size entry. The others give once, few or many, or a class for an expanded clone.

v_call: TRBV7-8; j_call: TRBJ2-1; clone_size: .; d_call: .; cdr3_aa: CASRTGGSAGRSYNEQFF; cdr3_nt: TGTGCCAGCAGGACGGGGGGCAGTGCTGGACGCTCCTACAATGAGCAGTTCTTC
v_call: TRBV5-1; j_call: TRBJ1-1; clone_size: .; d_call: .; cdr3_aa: CASSLVSSEAWSTEAFF; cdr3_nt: TGCGCCAGCAGCTTGGTAAGCTCAGAGGCTTGGAGCACTGAAGCTTTCTTT
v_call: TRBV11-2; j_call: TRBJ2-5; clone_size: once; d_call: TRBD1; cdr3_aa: CASRHVRDRGQETQYF; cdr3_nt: TGTGCCAGCAGGCACGTTCGGGACAGGGGGCAAGAGACCCAGTACTTC
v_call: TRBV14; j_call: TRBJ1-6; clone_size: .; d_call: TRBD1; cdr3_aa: CASSQGQGVSSPLHF; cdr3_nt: TGTGCCAGCAGCCAAGGACAGGGGGTTAGTTCACCCCTCCACTTT
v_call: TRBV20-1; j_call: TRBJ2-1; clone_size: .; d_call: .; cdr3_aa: CSARTRVEGFF; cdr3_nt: TGCAGTGCAAGGACCCGGGTCGAGGGGTTCTTC
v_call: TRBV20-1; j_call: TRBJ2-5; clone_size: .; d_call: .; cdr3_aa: CSASWRGRQETQYF; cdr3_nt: TGCAGTGCTAGTTGGAGGGGGCGGCAAGAGACCCAGTACTTC
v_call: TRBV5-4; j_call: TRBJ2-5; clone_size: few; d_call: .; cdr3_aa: CASSGQTRVQETQYF; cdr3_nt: TGTGCCAGCAGCGGTCAAACTCGGGTACAAGAGACCCAGTACTTC
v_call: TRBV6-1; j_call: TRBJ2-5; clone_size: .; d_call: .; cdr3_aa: CASSDRGRETQYF; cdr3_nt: TGTGCCAGCAGTGACAGGGGAAGGGAGACCCAGTACTTC
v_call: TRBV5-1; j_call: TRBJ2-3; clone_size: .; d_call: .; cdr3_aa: CASSPLESGTTDTQYF; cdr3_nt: TGCGCCAGCAGCCCGCTTGAGAGCGGCACCACAGATACGCAGTATTTT
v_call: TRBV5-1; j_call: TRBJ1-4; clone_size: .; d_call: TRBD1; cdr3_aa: CASSGWTGALSATNEKLFF; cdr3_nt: TGCGCCAGCAGCGGTTGGACAGGGGCTTTAAGCGCAACTAATGAAAAACTGTTTTTT
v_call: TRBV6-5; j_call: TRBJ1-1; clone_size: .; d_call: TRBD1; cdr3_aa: CASSLTGTVNTEAFF; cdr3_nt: TGTGCCAGCAGCCTGACCGGGACAGTCAACACTGAAGCTTTCTTT
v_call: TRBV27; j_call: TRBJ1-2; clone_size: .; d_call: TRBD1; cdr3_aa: CASSLLGDRVNGYTF; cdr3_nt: TGTGCCAGCAGTCTGCTCGGGGACAGGGTAAATGGCTACACCTTC
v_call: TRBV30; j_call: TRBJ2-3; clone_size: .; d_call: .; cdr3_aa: CAWSVGQGFTDTQYF; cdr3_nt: TGTGCCTGGAGTGTAGGCCAGGGATTTACAGATACGCAGTATTTT
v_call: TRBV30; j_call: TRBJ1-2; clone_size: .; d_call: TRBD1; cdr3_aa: CAWSVGDRDNYGYTF; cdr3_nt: TGTGCCTGGAGTGTAGGGGACAGGGATAACTATGGCTACACCTTC
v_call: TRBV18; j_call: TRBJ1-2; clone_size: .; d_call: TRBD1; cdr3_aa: CASSPRGQGEGYTF; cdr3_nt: TGTGCCAGCTCACCAAGGGGACAGGGTGAAGGCTACACCTTC
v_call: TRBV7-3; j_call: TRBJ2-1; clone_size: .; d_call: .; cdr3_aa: CASSLKEGPDGLYNEQFF; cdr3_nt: TGTGCCAGCAGCTTAAAGGAGGGCCCGGATGGATTATACAATGAGCAGTTCTTC
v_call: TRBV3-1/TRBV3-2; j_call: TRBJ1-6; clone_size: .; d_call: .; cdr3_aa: CASSQPFGTAHSPLHF; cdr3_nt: TGTGCCAGCAGCCAGCCCTTTGGGACTGCTCATTCACCCCTCCACTTT
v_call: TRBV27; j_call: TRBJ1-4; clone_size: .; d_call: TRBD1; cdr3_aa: CASAGQADEKLFF; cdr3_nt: TGTGCCAGCGCGGGACAGGCAGATGAAAAACTGTTTTTT
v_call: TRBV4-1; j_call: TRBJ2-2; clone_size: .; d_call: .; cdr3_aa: CASSPHDRRNTGELFF; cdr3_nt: TGCGCCAGCAGCCCCCACGACAGGCGGAACACCGGGGAGCTGTTTTTT
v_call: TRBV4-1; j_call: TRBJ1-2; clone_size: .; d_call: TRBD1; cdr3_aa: CASSQVSGGDYGYTF; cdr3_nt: TGCGCCAGCAGCCAGGTCTCAGGGGGAGACTATGGCTACACCTTC
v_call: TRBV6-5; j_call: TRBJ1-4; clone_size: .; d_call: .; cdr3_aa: CASTTGQPTNEKLFF; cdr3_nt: TGTGCCAGCACCACTGGACAGCCAACTAATGAAAAACTGTTTTTT
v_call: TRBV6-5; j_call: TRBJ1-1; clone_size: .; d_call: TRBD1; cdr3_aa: CASSYSQGVTEAFF; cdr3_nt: TGTGCCAGCAGTTACTCGCAGGGGGTCACTGAAGCTTTCTTT
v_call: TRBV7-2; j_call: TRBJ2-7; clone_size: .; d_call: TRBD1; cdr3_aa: CASSFGQGAFEQYF; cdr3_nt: TGTGCCAGCAGCTTCGGCCAGGGGGCCTTCGAGCAGTACTTC
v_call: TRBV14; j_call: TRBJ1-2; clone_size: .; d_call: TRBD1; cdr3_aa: CASSYGTGGHGYTF; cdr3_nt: TGTGCCAGCAGCTACGGGACAGGCGGTCACGGCTACACCTTC
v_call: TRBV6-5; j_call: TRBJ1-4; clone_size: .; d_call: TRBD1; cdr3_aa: CASSYTRTGSSELFF; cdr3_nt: TGTGCCAGCAGTTACACCCGGACAGGGTCGAGCGAACTGTTTTTT
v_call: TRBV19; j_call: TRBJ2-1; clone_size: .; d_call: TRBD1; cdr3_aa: CASSTGQGDINEQFF; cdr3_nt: TGTGCCAGTAGTACCGGACAGGGGGACATCAATGAGCAGTTCTTC